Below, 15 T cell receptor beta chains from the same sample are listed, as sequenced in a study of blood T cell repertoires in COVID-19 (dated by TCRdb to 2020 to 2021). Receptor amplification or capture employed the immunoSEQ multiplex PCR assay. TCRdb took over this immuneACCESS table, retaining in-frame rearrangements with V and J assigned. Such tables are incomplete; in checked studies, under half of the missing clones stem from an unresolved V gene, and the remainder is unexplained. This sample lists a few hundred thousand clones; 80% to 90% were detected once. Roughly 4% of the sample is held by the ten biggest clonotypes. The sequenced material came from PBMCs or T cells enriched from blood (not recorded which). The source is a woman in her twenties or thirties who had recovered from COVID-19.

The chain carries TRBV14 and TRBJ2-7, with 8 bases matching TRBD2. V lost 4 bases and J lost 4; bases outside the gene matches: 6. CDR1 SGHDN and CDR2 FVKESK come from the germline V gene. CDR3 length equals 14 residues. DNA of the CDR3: TGTGCCAGCAGCCCCCGGGGGGGGTTTTACGAGCAGTACTTC. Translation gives CASSPRGGFYEQYF.

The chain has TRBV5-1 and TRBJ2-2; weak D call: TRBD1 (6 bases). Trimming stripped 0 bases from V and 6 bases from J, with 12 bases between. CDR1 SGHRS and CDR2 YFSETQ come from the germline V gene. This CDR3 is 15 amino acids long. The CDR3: CASSLGTALAGELFF. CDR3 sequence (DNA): TGCGCCAGCAGCTTGGGGACAGCCTTGGCCGGGGAGCTGTTTTTT.

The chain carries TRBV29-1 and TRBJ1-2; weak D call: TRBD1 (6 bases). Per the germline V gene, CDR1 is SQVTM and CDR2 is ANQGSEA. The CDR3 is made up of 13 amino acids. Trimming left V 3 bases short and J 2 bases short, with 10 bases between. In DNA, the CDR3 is TGCAGCGTTGATCAGACAGGAAACTATGGCTACACCTTC. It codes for CSVDQTGNYGYTF. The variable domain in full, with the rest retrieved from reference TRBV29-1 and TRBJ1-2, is SAVISQKPSRDICQRGTSLTIQCQVDSQVTMMFWYRQQPGQSLTLIATANQGSEATYESGFVIDKFPISRPNLTFSTLTVSNMSPEDSSIYLCSVDQTGNYGYTFGSGTRLTVV.

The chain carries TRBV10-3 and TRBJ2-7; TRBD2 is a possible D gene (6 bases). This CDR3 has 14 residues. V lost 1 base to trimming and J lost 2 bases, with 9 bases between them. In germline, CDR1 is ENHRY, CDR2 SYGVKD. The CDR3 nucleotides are TGTGCCATCAGTGAGTTGGAGGGGACCTACGAGCAGTACTTC. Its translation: CAISELEGTYEQYF.

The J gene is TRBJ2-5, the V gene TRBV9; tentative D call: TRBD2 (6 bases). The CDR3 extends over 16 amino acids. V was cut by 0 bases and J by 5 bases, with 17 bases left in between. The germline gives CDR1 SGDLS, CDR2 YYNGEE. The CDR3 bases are TGTGCCAGCAGCGTAGAAGGAGGGTTGGTGAGGGAGACCCAGTACTTC. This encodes CASSVEGGLVRETQYF.

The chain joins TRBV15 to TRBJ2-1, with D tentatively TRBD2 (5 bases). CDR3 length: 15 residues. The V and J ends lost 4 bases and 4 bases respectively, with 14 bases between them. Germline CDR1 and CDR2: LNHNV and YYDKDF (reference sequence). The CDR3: CATSMTRGGYNEQFF. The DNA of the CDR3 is TGTGCCACCAGCATGACCCGGGGTGGATACAATGAGCAGTTCTTC.

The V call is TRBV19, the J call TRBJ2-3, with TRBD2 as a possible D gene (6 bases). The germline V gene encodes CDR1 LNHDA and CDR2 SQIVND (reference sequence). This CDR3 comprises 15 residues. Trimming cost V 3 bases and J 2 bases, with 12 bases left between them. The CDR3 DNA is TGTGCCAGTAGTATGGGACTGCTCCTCACAGATACGCAGTATTTT. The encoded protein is CASSMGLLLTDTQYF.

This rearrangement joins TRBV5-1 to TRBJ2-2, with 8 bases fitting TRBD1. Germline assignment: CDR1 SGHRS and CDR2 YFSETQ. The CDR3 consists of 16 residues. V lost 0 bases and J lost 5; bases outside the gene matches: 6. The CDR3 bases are TGCGCCAGCAGCTTGGAGTCCAGGGGGCGTACCGGGGAGCTGTTTTTT. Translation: CASSLESRGRTGELFF.

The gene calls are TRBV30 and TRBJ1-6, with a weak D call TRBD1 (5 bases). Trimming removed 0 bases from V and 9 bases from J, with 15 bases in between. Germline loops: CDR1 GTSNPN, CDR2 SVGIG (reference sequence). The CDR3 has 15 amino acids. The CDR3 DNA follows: TGTGCCTGGAGTGTAGGAGGGGCATGGAGTTCACCCCTCCACTTT. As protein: CAWSVGGAWSSPLHF.

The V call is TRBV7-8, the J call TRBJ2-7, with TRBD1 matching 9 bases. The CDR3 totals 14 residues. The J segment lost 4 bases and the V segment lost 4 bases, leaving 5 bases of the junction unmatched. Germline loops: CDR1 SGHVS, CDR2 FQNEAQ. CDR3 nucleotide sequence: TGTGCCAGCAGCTGGGGACAGGGAGGGTACGAGCAGTACTTC. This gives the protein CASSWGQGGYEQYF.

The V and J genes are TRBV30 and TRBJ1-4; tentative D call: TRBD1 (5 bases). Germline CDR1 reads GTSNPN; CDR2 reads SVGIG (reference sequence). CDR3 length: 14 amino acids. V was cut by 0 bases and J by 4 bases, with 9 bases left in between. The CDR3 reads CAWSVAGVNEKLFF. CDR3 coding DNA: TGTGCCTGGAGTGTAGCGGGGGTTAATGAAAAACTGTTTTTT.

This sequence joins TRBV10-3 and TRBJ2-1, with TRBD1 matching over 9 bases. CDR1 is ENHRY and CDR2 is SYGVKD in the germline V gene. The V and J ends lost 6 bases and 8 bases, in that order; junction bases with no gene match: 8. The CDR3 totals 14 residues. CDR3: CAIRADRGLYEQFF. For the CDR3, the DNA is TGTGCCATCAGGGCGGACAGGGGCCTCTATGAGCAGTTCTTC.

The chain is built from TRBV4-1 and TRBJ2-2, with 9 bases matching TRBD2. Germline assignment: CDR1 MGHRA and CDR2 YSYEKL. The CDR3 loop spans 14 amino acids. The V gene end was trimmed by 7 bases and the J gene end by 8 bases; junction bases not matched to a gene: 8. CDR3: CASKSSAGGGELFF. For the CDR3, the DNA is TGCGCCAGCAAGTCCTCGGCGGGAGGGGGGGAGCTGTTTTTT.

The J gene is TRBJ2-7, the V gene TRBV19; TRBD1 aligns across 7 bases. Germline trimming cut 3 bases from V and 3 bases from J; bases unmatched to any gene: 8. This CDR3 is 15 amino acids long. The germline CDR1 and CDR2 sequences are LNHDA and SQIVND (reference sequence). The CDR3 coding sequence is TGTGCCAGTAGTATTGGGACAGTAGAGCGCTACGAGCAGTACTTC. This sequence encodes CASSIGTVERYEQYF.

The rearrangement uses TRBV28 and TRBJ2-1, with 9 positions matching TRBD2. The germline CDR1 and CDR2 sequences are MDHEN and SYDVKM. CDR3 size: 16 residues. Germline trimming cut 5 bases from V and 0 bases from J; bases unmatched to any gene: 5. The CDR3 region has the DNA TGTGCCAGCAGTAGCGGGGGGACCAGCTCCTACAATGAGCAGTTCTTC. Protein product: CASSSGGTSSYNEQFF.